The T cell receptor (beta chain) under discussion was sequenced for a study of cytomegalovirus exposure and HLA in healthy donors (dated by TCRdb to 2017 to 2019). Regarding the study in general: An earlier analysis of several hundred of the donors reported about 300 Gb of sequence data and some 110 million unique TCR beta sequences obtained from about 200 million T cells. An early release that covered roughly 600 HLA-typed donors contained about 290 gigabases of sequencing data and tens of millions of unique TCR sequences. Of the approximately 400 genotyped donors, roughly 76% were placed in the genetic ancestry cluster associated with self-reported Caucasian donors. The aim of the study was to test whether cataloging public T cell receptors could identify signatures of past pathogen exposure. Using immunosequencing, the study profiled T cell repertoires from 666 subjects and related those repertoires to cytomegalovirus serostatus. Besides the first cohort of hundreds of subjects, a separate validation cohort made up of 120 different subjects was used. To predict cytomegalovirus infection status, the study brought together high-throughput TCR immunosequencing, statistical association of individual TCRs with disease status, and machine learning. A later analysis re-analyzed previously published TCR beta repertoires from 600 to 850 donors and added high-resolution HLA genotyping to study TCR occurrence patterns. The later analysis used no new phenotypic data to find candidate immune exposures, relying instead on TCR beta sequences and their occurrence across donors. To decide whether each TCR beta V gene segment behaved as functional or pseudogenic, an earlier analysis of some 580 of the donors relied on high-throughput TCR beta sequencing. Donor age, sex, ethnicity and CMV serostatus were compiled together with the repertoire data. A later genetic analysis used genome-wide SNP genotypes for about 60% of the roughly 700 donors, treating that subset as a discovery cohort. Every discovery cohort repertoire had been produced on one sequencing platform. HLA typing included class I and class II loci at four-digit resolution. Typing coverage differed by locus: A, B, C, DRB1 and DQB1 were typed in about 620-630 donors, DQA1 in approximately 520, DPA1 in around 580, and DPB1 in just under 490. A handful of DR-DQ haplotypes were handled as single units for association and clustering because linkage in the cohort was strong. On average, roughly 240,000 unique TCR beta nucleotide sequences were sequenced per donor among some 430 genotyped donors of the cohort, with about 19% of those sequences being non-productive. Results and caveats for the whole study, not just this receptor: Linkage disequilibrium might explain the correlated functional status among segregating V segments, but an unknown experimental factor could not be ruled out. In a later genetic analysis, fewer N-insertions in productive TCRs were reported among donors in an Asian-associated ancestry cluster than the roughly 700-donor mean. A further reported finding was that TCR beta sequences accurately predicted the HLA-A and HLA-B alleles for most subjects in the first cohort. For the cohort, immune exposure information was limited to CMV serostatus. Sequencing depth was assumed to be roughly uniform across donors in the presence/absence analyses, though that assumption may not hold. In a later analysis, 16,951 TCR beta sequences were associated with specific HLA alleles at a false discovery rate of 0.05. Broadly in line with IMGT annotations, most TCR beta V segments showed up in productive rearrangements about 90% or about 30% of the time in an earlier analysis of approximately 640 of the donors. According to a later analysis, TCR association rates differed among HLA loci, with DRB1 alleles showing the most associated TCRs and HLA-C alleles showing the fewest. When HLA alleles, especially DR and DQ, strongly co-occurred, TCR associations were difficult to assign to individual alleles. The study gave a list of about 150 TCR beta chains associated with cytomegalovirus. A later genetic analysis associated a missense DCLRE1C variant with V-gene and J-gene trimming of TCR beta chains, and an independent cohort replicated the association. A cluster of highly shared sequence variants was judged likely to represent a technical artifact of the sequencing pipeline. The classifier was reported to diagnose cytomegalovirus status with high specificity and sensitivity in both the original and validation cohorts. The cohort was sequenced for TCR beta chains only, and without alpha or paired-chain data the features that could be detected were limited. Three of the identified cytomegalovirus-associated TCR beta chains were confirmed in vitro to be specific for cytomegalovirus antigens. Because the 87-base-pair reads could not distinguish some IMGT-functional V segments, including TRBV6-2 and TRBV6-3, those segments were excluded. According to a later analysis, parvovirus B19, influenza, CMV and Epstein-Barr virus appeared linked to several top co-occurrence clusters. In a later analysis, HLA-associated TCR beta chains were found to be more clonally expanded and to have lower generation probabilities than equally common non-associated chains. Because HLA typing was missing for some donors at each locus, association tests included only the typed subset. While some public TCRs were present in many individuals, most TCR sequences turned up only very rarely across donors. It was suggested by the authors that the approach could potentially be generalized to other disease states and immunological phenotypes. The earlier analysis of some 560 of the donors excluded roughly 16 rarely observed V segments, including chromosome 9 orphons, because counts were too low. According to a later analysis, most CMV-associated TCR beta chains appeared to be HLA-restricted, and the HLA associations seemed to be driven largely by CMV exposure.

V trim: 0 bases; J trim: 4 bases; unmatched bases: 4. Reading from cysteine to phenylalanine, the CDR3 counts 16 amino acids. The entry retains the CDR3 DNA only, 48 bases that are in frame from base 1. Taken from the germline V gene, the CDR1 and CDR2 loops are SGDLS and YYNGEE. In total, more than 500 healthy bone marrow donors made up the cohort. At the time of sampling, every cohort member was nominally healthy, though immune exposures that went unrecorded were likely present. The donor tested CMV seropositive, placing the donor among the 250 to 350 seropositive members of the cohort. Every donor gave a peripheral blood sample, and the peripheral blood mononuclear cells from that sample were used for TCR beta sequencing. Genomic DNA extraction from the blood cell samples was performed with the Qiagen DNeasy Blood Extraction Kit. Libraries were prepared through the immunoSEQ multiplex PCR assay. The multiplex PCR relied on a mix of 60 forward primers for TCR Vbeta segments and 13 reverse primers for TCR Jbeta segments. Amplification of the CDR3 region of rearranged TCR beta genes was performed with a multiplex PCR assay on genomic DNA. Amplified TCR beta libraries were sequenced as 87-base-pair reads on the Illumina HiSeq System. The original methods were these. Across the 670 or so repertoires, a later analysis counted roughly 77 million unique TCR beta chains, 9.5 million to 12 million of which were shared by at least two donors. A nearest-neighbor algorithm error-corrected the raw reads and collapsed the reads into unique sequences, merging closely related sequences to remove PCR and sequencing errors. To assign V, D and J gene segments, CDR3 sequences were aligned to IMGT reference sequences. For a sequence to be retained, at least a six-nucleotide match to both a V gene segment and a J gene segment was required. A rearrangement counted as productive if the CDR3 had no stop codons and remained in frame with V and J, and every other rearrangement counted as non-productive. CDR3 was defined according to IMGT convention as the region running from the second conserved V-encoded cysteine to the conserved J-encoded phenylalanine. In an earlier analysis of approximately 590 of the donors, sequences lacking an unambiguous match to a single V gene segment were excluded. In an earlier analysis of approximately 610 of the donors, V segments were called functional above 56.7% productive rearrangements and were called segregating when the between-donor standard deviation exceeded 5%. A statistical classification framework was built for diagnosing cytomegalovirus status from the catalog of TCR beta chain sequences. In a later analysis, TCR nucleotide sequences were compared against IMGT/GENE-DB human TR gene sequences so that V and J genes could be assigned. The TCRdist pipeline was used in a later analysis to assign CDR3 sequences and most-parsimonious VDJ recombination scenarios. In a later analysis, each TCR beta chain was defined by its CDR3 amino acid sequence together with its V-gene family, and reads without a unique V-gene family were excluded. As a way to deal with suspected cross-contamination and a sequencing artifact, a later analysis dropped approximately 570 nucleotide sequences that were highly shared and had low generation probability. In a later analysis, a clonal expansion index for each public chain was calculated from normalized within-repertoire ranks of inferred template counts. A later analysis computed generation probabilities with a VDJ recombination model fitted to out-of-frame rearrangements, and checked the results against IGoR. In a later analysis, TCR-TCR, TCR-HLA and TCR-CMV co-occurrence was scored with hypergeometric tests, and a repertoire-size bias correction was applied to TCR pairs. False discovery rates were estimated in a later analysis by permuting HLA or CMV assignments 20 times. A later analysis grouped co-occurring TCRs with DBSCAN, adding TCRdist sequence similarity when clustering within HLA-allele-positive subsets. Repertoires with fewer than 30,000 or more than 120,000 public chains were left out of co-occurrence clustering, as were about 5 repertoires with anomalous nucleotide sharing. TCRdb carries this immuneACCESS record with in-frame sequences only. Its versions omit some clonotypes, under half of them owing to an unresolved V gene in the studies checked, with the rest unexplained. V and J calls and clone size come straight from that table; D and trimming were deduced from the DNA. This sample has 100,000 to 150,000 clones in its table, and roughly 80% of those were observed once. Over 25% of the sample is in the top ten clones.

Remarks on this clone: The clone's antigen remains unknown. No base-level quality is on record; no much larger clone is a single base apart.

The chain was built from TRBV9 and TRBJ2-1; 10 central bases correspond to TRBD2. The source is a man aged 55 to 70 in good health and CMV-seropositive. Input material: PBMCs. The sequence in DNA is TGTGCCAGCAGCGTAGCCCCTAGCGGGGGTTACAATGAGCAGTTCTTC. It is translated as CASSVAPSGGYNEQFF.